The 21 T cell receptor beta chains reported below all come from one sample, sequenced in a study of blood T cell repertoires in COVID-19. Only in-frame clones appear in the TCRdb table, and some are missing; sequencing was by immunoSEQ multiplex PCR. The table includes 40,000 to 45,000 clones, 75% to 90% detected once. The sequenced sample was peripheral blood. Every receptor here comes from a man over 45 with active COVID-19.

The genes are TRBV15 and TRBJ2-7; TRBD1 is a possible D gene (5 bases). Trimming took off 4 bases at V and 9 bases at J, with 16 bases between the two ends. The CDR3 length is 13 residues. Looked up from germline, CDR1 is LNHNV and CDR2 is YYDKDF (reference sequence). CDR3 sequence: CATSTLRLGAQYF. The CDR3 nucleotides are TGTGCCACCAGCACCTTGAGGTTAGGGGCGCAGTACTTC.

The V and J genes are TRBV6-5 and TRBJ1-5, with D tentatively TRBD1 (6 bases). V was pared by 10 bases and J by 6 bases, with 19 bases between. The CDR3 is made up of 14 amino acids. CDR1 and CDR2 from the germline V gene are MNHEY and SVGAGI. The CDR3 region has the DNA TGTGCCACCCTGCCAGGGGTTCAGAGTCAGCCCCAGCATTTT. Amino acid sequence: CATLPGVQSQPQHF.

V and J are TRBV3-1 (or the pseudogene TRBV3-2) and TRBJ1-1; no definite D call. Germline CDR1 is LGHDT and CDR2 is YNNKEL (reference sequence). V dropped 1 base and J dropped 0 bases, with 15 bases sitting between them. The CDR3 contains 17 residues. CDR3 coding DNA: TGTGCCAGCAGCCAAGTTGCAAAGACTGCTATGAACACTGAAGCTTTCTTT. This encodes CASSQVAKTAMNTEAFF.

The CDR3 loop reads CAWSLIGPGELFF. The CDR3 DNA sequence: TGTGCCTGGAGCCTTATCGGTCCCGGGGAGCTGTTTTTT. The rearrangement links TRBV30 to TRBJ2-2; D not certain. Germline CDR1 is GTSNPN and CDR2 is SVGIG (reference sequence). This CDR3 has 13 amino acids. V was clipped by 3 bases and J by 6 bases, with 11 bases between them.

This rearrangement joins TRBV6-5 to TRBJ1-1; maybe TRBD1 (5 bases). V gave up 6 bases and J gave up 8 bases, with 13 bases separating them. CDR1 and CDR2 from the germline V gene are MNHEY and SVGAGI. This CDR3 is built from 12 residues. The CDR3 nucleotides are TGTGCCAGCAGGAGCTTCAGGGCGGAAGCTTTCTTT. Encoded protein: CASRSFRAEAFF.

This chain links TRBV7-2 with TRBJ1-5, with D hard to call. V lost 5 bases and J 1 base, leaving 12 bases between the germline ends. Germline V gene lookup returns CDR1 SGHTA and CDR2 FQGNSA. The CDR3 runs 15 residues. This CDR3 is CASSPMGRSNQPQHF. CDR3 sequence (DNA): TGTGCCAGCAGCCCGATGGGGAGAAGCAATCAGCCCCAGCATTTT.

Concerning this clone: One junction end disagrees with the germline gene, perhaps due to a read error. Different DNA sequences within this sample yield the same CDR3. V gene TRBV9 combines with J gene TRBJ2-2; TRBD1 is a possible D gene (6 bases). Looked up from germline, CDR1 is SGDLS and CDR2 is YYNGEE. This CDR3 contains 16 residues. CDR3 region: CASSVHRDTNTGELFF. The CDR3 region has the DNA TGTGCCAGCAGCGTTCACCGGGACACCAACACCGGAGAGCTGTTTTTT.

In its sample, this clone was seen a few times. The chain uses TRBV30 and TRBJ1-6, with TRBD1 matching 7 bases. V lost 3 bases, J lost 7 bases, and 3 bases stayed unmatched. The germline CDR1 and CDR2 sequences are GTSNPN and SVGIG (reference sequence). This CDR3 has 13 amino acids. The CDR3 nucleotides are TGTGCCTGGAGCGGGACAGTCAATTCACCCCTCCACTTT. It specifies CAWSGTVNSPLHF.

This chain connects TRBV6-5 to TRBJ1-5; TRBD1 matches at 7 bases. The CDR3 runs to 13 residues. The V gene end was trimmed by 6 bases and the J gene end by 4 bases; junction bases not matched to a gene: 3. CDR1 and CDR2 (germline): MNHEY, SVGAGI. In nucleotides, the CDR3 is TGTGCCAGCAGCCGACAGGGAAATCAGCCCCAGCATTTT. Amino acids: CASSRQGNQPQHF.

The V call is TRBV5-1, the J call TRBJ2-3; unclear D gene. Trimming took 4 bases from V and 2 from J, leaving 8 bases between them. The CDR3 extends over 13 amino acids. CDR1 and CDR2 (germline): SGHRS, YFSETQ. The CDR3 spells CASSPDNTDTQYF. The DNA for the CDR3 is TGCGCCAGCAGCCCCGACAACACAGATACGCAGTATTTT.

The V gene is TRBV25-1, the J gene TRBJ2-3, with 9 nucleotides matching TRBD2. This CDR3 is built from 16 residues. J gave up 0 bases and V 8 bases, and 9 bases lay outside the gene matches. Germline CDR1 is MGHDK and CDR2 is SYGVNS. The CDR3 spells CASGQGLAHSTDTQYF. CDR3 DNA: TGTGCCAGCGGCCAAGGACTAGCGCATAGCACAGATACGCAGTATTTT.

The chain recombines TRBV18 with TRBJ2-5; D not resolved. CDR1 is KGHSH and CDR2 is LQKENI in the germline V gene. This CDR3 is built from 12 residues. V was cut by 4 bases and J by 1 base, with 4 bases left in between. CDR3 coding DNA: TGTGCCAGCTCACACTTCCAAGAGACCCAGTACTTC. It translates to CASSHFQETQYF. Full variable domain (remainder filled in from reference TRBV18 and TRBJ2-5): NAGVMQNPRHLVRRRGQEARLRCSPMKGHSHVYWYRQLPEEGLKFMVYLQKENIIDESGMPKERFSAEFPKEGPSILRIQQVVRGDSAAYFCASSHFQETQYFGPGTRLLVL.

The chain links TRBV5-8 to TRBJ1-5; the match to TRBD1 covers 7 bases. V was clipped by 4 bases and J by 4 bases; unmatched bases: 8. CDR3 size: 15 residues. Germline V gene lookup returns CDR1 SGHTS and CDR2 YDEGEE. The CDR3 DNA follows: TGTGCCAGCAGCGAAGGGACAGAAGAGAATCAGCCCCAGCATTTT. It yields the protein CASSEGTEENQPQHF.

V and J are TRBV5-1 and TRBJ1-1; 8 bases map to TRBD1. The germline V gene has CDR1 SGHRS and CDR2 YFSETQ. The CDR3 loop spans 14 amino acids. After removal of 3 bases from V and 3 bases from J, the junction contained 4 bases not matched to a gene. CDR3 sequence reads: CASSSLGQDTEAFF. DNA for the CDR3: TGCGCCAGCAGCTCCTTGGGACAGGACACTGAAGCTTTCTTT.

The chain has TRBV18 and TRBJ2-7; possible D gene TRBD2, 6 bases. This CDR3 spans 17 amino acids. The germline V and J ends were trimmed by 4 bases and 1 base, with 20 bases remaining between them. CDR1 is KGHSH and CDR2 is LQKENI in the germline V gene. This CDR3 is CASSLDRDWHSSYEQYF. The CDR3 DNA reads as TGTGCCAGCTCACTAGACCGGGACTGGCATAGTTCCTACGAGCAGTACTTC.

V is TRBV19 and J is TRBJ2-7; 9 bases agree with TRBD2. This CDR3 comprises 15 residues. CDR1 LNHDA and CDR2 SQIVND come from the germline V gene (reference sequence). The V and J ends lost 9 bases and 5 bases, in that order; junction bases with no gene match: 14. The CDR3 sequence is CASRSGAGGSHEQYF. The CDR3 DNA is TGTGCCAGCCGATCTGGGGCGGGAGGGTCACACGAGCAGTACTTC.

In its sample, this clone was seen a few times. The V gene is TRBV4-3, the J gene TRBJ2-7; 8 nucleotides match TRBD1. The trim removed 3 bases at V and 2 bases at J, leaving 6 bases unmatched. The CDR3 extends over 15 amino acids. Looked up from germline, CDR1 is LGHNA and CDR2 is YSLEER. This chain's CDR3 is CASSQTMTGAYEQYF. In DNA form, the CDR3 reads TGCGCCAGCAGCCAGACCATGACAGGGGCCTACGAGCAGTACTTC.

The rearrangement joins TRBV2 to TRBJ2-1, with no clear D. This CDR3 is 14 amino acids long. Looked up from germline, CDR1 is SNHLY and CDR2 is FYNNEI. Trimming pared 0 bases from V and 10 bases from J, leaving 13 bases between. The CDR3 protein is CASSEARSLGEQFF. The CDR3 coding sequence is TGTGCCAGCAGTGAAGCAAGAAGTCTTGGCGAGCAGTTCTTC. Variable domain in full (rest from reference TRBV2 and TRBJ2-1): EPEVTQTPSHQVTQMGQEVILRCVPISNHLYFYWYRQILGQKVEFLVSFYNNEISEKSEIFDDQFSVERPDGSNFTLKIRSTKLEDSAMYFCASSEARSLGEQFFGPGTRLTVL.

The rearrangement uses TRBV11-2 and TRBJ2-5, with D possibly being TRBD1 (7 bases). This CDR3 comprises 14 residues. V was trimmed by 5 bases and J by 5 bases, leaving 15 bases between them. Germline V gene data show CDR1 as SGHAT and CDR2 as FQNNGV. CDR3 sequence (DNA): TGTGCCAGCAGCCGCGGGGACAGCGGGGAGACCCAGTACTTC. Amino acid sequence: CASSRGDSGETQYF.

V and J are TRBV9 and TRBJ2-3; D is possibly TRBD2 (6 bases). Germline V gene lookup returns CDR1 SGDLS and CDR2 YYNGEE. V lost 0 bases and J 0 bases, leaving 8 bases between the germline ends. The length of the CDR3 is 15 residues. The CDR3 DNA is TGTGCCAGCAGCGTAGGGACTACTAGCACAGATACGCAGTATTTT. Translation gives CASSVGTTSTDTQYF.

The genes are TRBV7-2 and TRBJ1-4; TRBD1 aligns across 7 bases. Germline CDR1 SGHTA, CDR2 FQGNSA. The trim removed 6 bases at V and 2 bases at J, leaving 6 bases unmatched. CDR3 length: 15 residues. The CDR3 here is CASRPETGTNEKLFF. The CDR3 DNA is TGTGCCAGCAGACCCGAGACAGGGACTAATGAAAAACTGTTTTTT.